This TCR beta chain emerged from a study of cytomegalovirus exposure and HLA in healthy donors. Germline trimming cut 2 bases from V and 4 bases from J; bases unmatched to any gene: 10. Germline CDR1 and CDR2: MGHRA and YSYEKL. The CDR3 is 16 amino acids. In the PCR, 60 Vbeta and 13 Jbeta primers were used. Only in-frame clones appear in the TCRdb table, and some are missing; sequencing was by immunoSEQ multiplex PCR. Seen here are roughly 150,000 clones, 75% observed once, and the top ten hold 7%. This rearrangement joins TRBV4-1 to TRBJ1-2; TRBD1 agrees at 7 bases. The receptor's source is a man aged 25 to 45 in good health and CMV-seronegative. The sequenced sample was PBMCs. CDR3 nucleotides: TGCGCCAGCAGCCAACCCGGACAGGCTTTGGGCTATGGCTACACCTTC. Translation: CASSQPGQALGYGYTF.